The clone carrying this T cell receptor (beta chain) was counted once. Its antigen is not known. The record originates from a study of Ad26.COV2.S vaccination and SARS-CoV-2 variants. Findings and caveats of the study: Vaccine and placebo recipients had similar non-spike TCR breadth. Responses of T cells in total may have been underestimated by the TCR breadth and depth analyses. There was reportedly substantial breadth in spike-specific CD8+ and CD4+ T cell responses after vaccination.

Sequenced by immunoSEQ multiplex PCR; TCRdb stores in-frame clones only, minus some. The sample records approximately 140,000 clones, roughly 85% being singletons. Germline V CDR1 and CDR2: MNHEY, SMNVEV (reference sequence). Trimming took 6 bases from V and 2 from J, leaving 7 bases between them. The CDR3 sequence is 12 residues long. The rearrangement links TRBV27 to TRBJ1-1; D not certain. The sequence was obtained from a human donor who had recovered from COVID-19. The sequenced sample was peripheral blood, obtained after recovery from COVID-19. In DNA, the CDR3 is TGTGCCAGCAGGGACGTCAACACTGAAGCTTTCTTT. Its translation is CASRDVNTEAFF.